A selection of T cell receptor beta chains follows, all from one sample in a study of blood T cells in healthy people across ages. Each CDR3 protein is one row after TCRdb ran MiXCR on the 5' RACE reads. The repertoire holds roughly 700,000 distinct CDR3 sequences, 49% seen once, with around 32% in the top ten. The sample taken for sequencing was blood. These receptor sequences come from an older woman in good health. The CDR3 runs from the conserved cysteine through the conserved F or W. The order of the fields is V gene, J gene, D gene, clone size, CDR3 protein, CDR3 DNA. D genes are given only for firm matches. Some rows mark clone size as missing; the rest say once, few, many or name a class of expanded clone.

TRBV7-3	TRBJ2-5	TRBD1	-	CASSSGQGRIETQYF	TGTGCCAGCAGCTCAGGACAGGGGCGTATTGAGACCCAGTACTTC
TRBV12-3/TRBV12-4	TRBJ2-5	TRBD1	-	CASSLAWQGAVTQYF	TGTGCCAGCAGTTTAGCGTGGCAGGGGGCTGTGACCCAGTACTTC
TRBV27	TRBJ2-2	TRBD1	-	CASSFPDRVGAGELFF	TGTGCCAGCAGTTTCCCCGACAGGGTAGGCGCCGGGGAGCTGTTTTTT
TRBV20-1	TRBJ2-7	-	few	CSARDLAGFTYEQYF	TGCAGTGCTAGAGATCTAGCAGGATTTACCTACGAGCAGTACTTC
TRBV20-1	TRBJ2-1	-	-	CSAREAWDEQFF	TGCAGTGCTAGAGAGGCCTGGGATGAGCAGTTCTTC
TRBV28	TRBJ1-2	-	many	CASRTEGYGYGYTF	TGTGCCAGCAGAACCGAGGGATACGGCTATGGCTACACCTTC
TRBV20-1	TRBJ2-1	TRBD2	few	CSASGTSGYNEQFF	TGCAGTGCTTCCGGGACTAGCGGCTACAATGAGCAGTTCTTC
TRBV29-1	TRBJ2-5	-	many	CSVGQNQETQYF	TGCAGCGTTGGACAGAACCAAGAGACCCAGTACTTC
TRBV7-2	TRBJ2-5	TRBD2	-	CASSTDPQTSARETQYF	TGTGCCAGCAGCACCGACCCGCAGACTAGCGCAAGGGAGACCCAGTACTTC
TRBV5-1	TRBJ2-2	-	-	CASSLGVRENTGELFF	TGCGCCAGCAGCTTGGGTGTCAGGGAGAACACCGGGGAGCTGTTTTTT
TRBV7-3	TRBJ2-5	-	-	CASSRGSGIGETQYF	TGTGCCAGCAGCCGAGGGTCAGGGATTGGAGAGACCCAGTACTTC
TRBV3-1	TRBJ2-1	-	-	CASSQDGSKRDEQFF	TGTGCCAGCAGCCAAGACGGATCGAAGCGCGATGAGCAGTTCTTC
TRBV20-1	TRBJ2-5	-	-	CSARDTKGKETQYF	TGCAGTGCTAGAGATACGAAAGGGAAAGAGACCCAGTACTTC
TRBV15	TRBJ2-1	TRBD1	-	CATSLGQGLDEQFF	TGTGCCACCAGCCTCGGACAGGGGTTGGATGAGCAGTTCTTC
TRBV7-9	TRBJ2-7	TRBD1	-	CASSSEGQIYEQYF	TGTGCCAGCAGCTCCGAGGGACAGATCTACGAGCAGTACTTC
TRBV5-1	TRBJ2-6	-	few	CASSPDTPGYSSGANVLTF	TGCGCCAGCAGCCCCGATACCCCAGGCTACAGCTCTGGGGCCAACGTCCTGACTTTC
TRBV4-2	TRBJ2-3	-	-	CASSQASASTDTQYF	TGTGCCAGCAGCCAAGCTAGCGCGAGCACAGATACGCAGTATTTT
TRBV7-3	TRBJ2-1	TRBD1	few	CASSIGPGQGANEQFF	TGTGCCAGCAGCATCGGGCCGGGACAGGGAGCCAATGAGCAGTTCTTC
TRBV7-2	TRBJ1-2	TRBD1	-	CASSHPSGGVGHGYTF	TGTGCCAGCAGCCACCCTTCAGGGGGCGTCGGCCATGGCTACACCTTC
TRBV20-1	TRBJ1-5	-	-	CSAIGAPNQPQHF	TGCAGTGCTATTGGGGCCCCGAATCAGCCCCAGCATTTT
TRBV18	TRBJ2-7	TRBD1	few	CASSSSDRDWEQYF	TGTGCCAGCTCATCCTCTGACAGGGATTGGGAGCAGTACTTC
TRBV20-1	TRBJ2-7	-	-	CSALDGYNEQYF	TGCAGTGCGTTAGATGGGTACAATGAGCAGTACTTC
TRBV7-9	TRBJ1-2	TRBD1	-	CASSLAGDSHYGYTF	TGTGCCAGCAGCTTAGCGGGGGACAGCCACTATGGCTACACCTTC
TRBV4-1	TRBJ1-2	-	-	CASSQDRSGGYTF	TGCGCCAGCAGCCAAGATCGGTCAGGAGGCTACACCTTC
TRBV6-2/TRBV6-3	TRBJ1-1	-	-	CASSYSQGIMNTEAFF	TGTGCCAGCAGTTACAGCCAGGGAATAATGAACACTGAAGCTTTCTTT
TRBV28	TRBJ2-1	-	-	CASTRRLPGGCNEQFF	TGTGCCAGCACCCGGAGGCTCCCAGGAGGGTGCAATGAGCAGTTCTTC
TRBV10-3	TRBJ2-7	TRBD2	-	CAIRLSSGGEGEQYF	TGTGCCATCAGGCTAAGTAGCGGGGGAGAGGGCGAGCAGTACTTC
TRBV20-1	TRBJ2-7	-	few	CSARDGRDFYEQYF	TGCAGTGCTAGAGATGGGCGGGACTTTTACGAGCAGTACTTC
TRBV6-5	TRBJ2-1	TRBD2	-	CASSYQREGPYEQFF	TGTGCCAGCAGTTACCAGCGGGAGGGCCCTTATGAGCAGTTCTTC
TRBV24-1	TRBJ1-2	TRBD1	-	CATSDPRTGVGYTF	TGTGCCACCAGTGACCCCCGGACAGGGGTTGGCTACACCTTC
TRBV29-1	TRBJ2-1	-	-	CSVLRQTHYNEQFF	TGCAGCGTTTTGCGACAGACACACTACAATGAGCAGTTCTTC
TRBV28	TRBJ2-7	TRBD2	-	CAGGRGREQYF	TGTGCTGGCGGGAGGGGACGCGAGCAGTACTTC
TRBV7-3	TRBJ2-2	-	once	CASSLQASTNTGELFF	TGTGCCAGCAGCCTACAAGCCTCCACGAACACCGGGGAGCTGTTTTTT
TRBV10-3	TRBJ1-1	-	few	CAISGGRNTEAFF	TGTGCCATCAGTGGAGGAAGGAACACTGAAGCTTTCTTT
TRBV29-1	TRBJ2-3	TRBD1	-	CSVGDGTGGTDTQYF	TGCAGCGTCGGGGATGGGACAGGGGGCACAGATACGCAGTATTTT
TRBV7-2	TRBJ2-7	-	-	CASSLASDFSYEQYF	TGTGCCAGCAGCTTAGCTAGTGATTTCTCCTACGAGCAGTACTTC
TRBV13	TRBJ2-7	TRBD2	-	CASSLVEGAGTLYEQYF	TGTGCCAGCAGCTTAGTCGAGGGAGCGGGAACCCTCTACGAGCAGTACTTC
TRBV12-3/TRBV12-4	TRBJ2-7	TRBD1	few	CASISQGAGYEQYF	TGTGCCAGCATCTCACAGGGGGCTGGCTACGAGCAGTACTTC
TRBV27	TRBJ2-1	TRBD2	-	CASSRNLAGINEQFF	TGTGCCAGCAGTCGGAATCTAGCGGGAATCAATGAGCAGTTCTTC